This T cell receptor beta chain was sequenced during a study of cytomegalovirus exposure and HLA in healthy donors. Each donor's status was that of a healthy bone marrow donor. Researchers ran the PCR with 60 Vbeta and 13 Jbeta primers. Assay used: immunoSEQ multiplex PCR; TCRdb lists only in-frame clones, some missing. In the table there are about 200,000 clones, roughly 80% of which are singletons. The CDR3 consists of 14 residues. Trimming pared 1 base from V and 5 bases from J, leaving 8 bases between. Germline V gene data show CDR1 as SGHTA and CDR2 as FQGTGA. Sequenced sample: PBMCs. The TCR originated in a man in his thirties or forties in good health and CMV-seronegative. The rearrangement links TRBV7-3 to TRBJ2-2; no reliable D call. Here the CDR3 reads CASSLKASTGELFF. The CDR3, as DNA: TGTGCCAGCAGCTTAAAAGCATCTACCGGGGAGCTGTTTTTT.